This paragraph covers one T cell receptor beta chain sequence. The data stem from a study of blood T cell dynamics during melanoma immunotherapy. Study in general: Metastatic melanoma patients received first-line pembrolizumab or nivolumab plus ipilimumab.

Time point: week 3, after first cycle of checkpoint inhibitor. Using immunoSEQ multiplex PCR, the repertoire was profiled, and TCRdb retains in-frame clones only, with some absent. This sample has roughly 30,000 clones, with approximately 83% found just once. CDR1 and CDR2 from the germline V gene are SGHNT and YYREEE (reference sequence). The CDR3 has 14 amino acids. V lost 5 bases and J lost 3, with 15 bases in between. This receptor was obtained from a human donor with melanoma. The V and J genes are TRBV5-4 and TRBJ2-7; possibly TRBD1 for D (5 bases). The sequencing here drew on blood, taken from a patient treated with checkpoint blockade. CDR3 bases: TGTGCCAGCAGTTCAGACAGTATAATCTACGAGCAGTACTTC. Amino acids: CASSSDSIIYEQYF.